Listed below are T cell receptor beta chains from one sample, sequenced in a study of CD8+CD57+ T cells in acquired aplastic anemia. In TCRdb, the reads were re-called with MiXCR into one record per CDR3 protein. This sample has 450,000 to 550,000 distinct CDR3 sequences, with about a third found just once. The material sequenced was sorted CD4+, CD8+, or CD8+CD57+ T cells (not recorded which) from PBMCs. The receptors originated from a human donor with aplastic anemia. CDR3s include the opening cysteine and the closing phenylalanine or tryptophan. Each record gives: D gene, J gene, V gene, CDR3 protein. The D gene is left open where the match is weak.

>NA|TRBJ2-7|TRBV20-1
CSAPKPTGGYEQYF
>TRBD1|TRBJ1-1|TRBV11-2
CASSFQGATTEAFF
>NA|TRBJ2-7|TRBV7-2
CASSLQGFEQYF
>TRBD1|TRBJ2-5|TRBV2
CASSKTGRETQYF
>NA|TRBJ2-7|TRBV4-1
CASSQVRYFGEGTLYEQYF
>NA|TRBJ2-2|TRBV6-4
CASSDSWQGPGELFF
>TRBD1|TRBJ1-1|TRBV11-1
CASSSTRTGRDTEAFF
>TRBD1|TRBJ1-2|TRBV29-1
CSVPGQADGYTF
>NA|TRBJ1-5|TRBV15
CATSRDVQPQHF
>NA|TRBJ2-7|TRBV2
CASREGLDGYYEQYF
>NA|TRBJ2-7|TRBV7-9
CASSLIGLTVYEQYF
>NA|TRBJ2-6|TRBV29-1
CSVQNGVSGANVLTF
>TRBD1|TRBJ1-3|TRBV11-1
CASSQTGGLSGNTIYF
>NA|TRBJ2-1|TRBV9
CASSGRANEQFF
>NA|TRBJ1-2|TRBV11-2
CASSLQSGRLPRGGYTF
>NA|TRBJ2-3|TRBV7-7
CASSSWTGDTQYF
>TRBD2|TRBJ2-1|TRBV7-3
CASSPGGAISYNEQFF
>TRBD1|TRBJ1-4|TRBV2
CASSPGTANLEKLFF
>TRBD1|TRBJ2-1|TRBV5-4
CASSRPGTVENEQFF
>NA|TRBJ2-1|TRBV20-1
CSASPEHSSYNEQFF
>NA|TRBJ1-2|TRBV5-1
CASSLDPGVTYGYTF
>NA|TRBJ2-5|TRBV7-7
CASSVGREETQYF
>NA|TRBJ1-5|TRBV7-9
CASSLVGPQHF
>NA|TRBJ2-1|TRBV20-1
CSARALSSYNEQFF
>NA|TRBJ2-7|TRBV19
CASSRGRYEQYF
>NA|TRBJ1-2|TRBV2
CASSERGVQGYGYTF
>NA|TRBJ2-6|TRBV2
CASSETFLDRGGYSGANVLTF
>NA|TRBJ2-5|TRBV9
CASSVGAEQETQYF
>TRBD1|TRBJ2-1|TRBV3-1
CATQDRVNEQFF
>NA|TRBJ2-7|TRBV7-2
CASSGGPSYEQYF
>TRBD2|TRBJ2-7|TRBV19
CAPIAGATYEQYF
>TRBD1|TRBJ2-1|TRBV20-1
CSASLGQGAYNEQFF
>NA|TRBJ1-1|TRBV25-1
CASSDPGQGDLTLNTGAFF
>TRBD1|TRBJ2-4|TRBV25-1
CASSPRSGQGGGIQYF
>NA|TRBJ2-7|TRBV30
CAWNYGRSEQYF
>NA|TRBJ2-7|TRBV7-2
CASSNKGAPNYEQRF
>NA|TRBJ2-3|TRBV9
CASSVWAASVTDTQYF
>NA|TRBJ2-3|TRBV9
CASSVVSGLDTQYF
>NA|TRBJ2-1|TRBV18
CASSPPGADNEQFF
>TRBD1|TRBJ1-1|TRBV29-1
CSAERGTGHTEAFF
>NA|TRBJ1-4|TRBV9
CASSGTPGRNEKLFF
>NA|TRBJ2-5|TRBV19
CASQPTGRAQETQYF
>NA|TRBJ2-5|TRBV7-4
CASSTQDISTRQETQYF
>TRBD1|TRBJ2-5|TRBV2
CASKGDRVGTQYF
>NA|TRBJ1-1|TRBV20-1
CSASPVSVTEAFF
>NA|TRBJ2-1|TRBV15
CATSRDLAEGNNEQFF
>TRBD2|TRBJ2-1|TRBV20-1
CSVSGRRLSGEQFF
>NA|TRBJ2-7|TRBV7-3
CASSRGGTYEQYF
>NA|TRBJ1-1|TRBV25-1
CASSEIQGGGWMNTEAFF
>TRBD1|TRBJ1-2|TRBV6-1
CASSDRRGDSGGYTF
>NA|TRBJ1-3|TRBV12-3/TRBV12-4
CASSADLDSGNTIYF
>TRBD1|TRBJ1-1|TRBV10-3
CAIRKFIGTGLGTEAFF
>TRBD2|TRBJ2-1|TRBV14
CASSQDSGSGRGYEQFF
>NA|TRBJ1-1|TRBV4-2
CASSQSAFTPMNTEAFF
>TRBD2|TRBJ2-1|TRBV7-6
CASSARTSGGAYNEQFF
>NA|TRBJ1-2|TRBV19
CASSINQGIGYGYTF
>NA|TRBJ2-1|TRBV29-1
CSVVVIGGQFF
>NA|TRBJ1-3|TRBV2
CASRPANTIYF
>NA|TRBJ1-2|TRBV29-1
CSVEDLGGSYGYTF